This record covers a single T cell receptor beta chain. Its antigen is still unknown. Time point reported: patch test 3, about 24 weeks after DPC sensitization. The treatment is: therapeutic diphenylcyclopropenone sensitization with weekly scalp DPC. Germline assignment: CDR1 SGHVS and CDR2 FQNEAQ. The CDR3 loop spans 14 amino acids. V was clipped by 1 base and J by 2 bases, with 9 bases between them. This sample stems from a study of human T cells and chemical hapten exposure. Study summary: Patients, predominantly female, presented with alopecia areata, totalis or universalis. Regarding the study as a whole: As patch test score rose, PT1 expanded TCR counts tended to rise as well.

The library tagged individual cDNA molecules with unique molecular identifiers. Using its own MiXCR run on the RACE reads, TCRdb lists one record per CDR3 protein. The sample records 150,000 to 200,000 distinct CDR3 sequences, around a quarter being singletons. The gene calls are TRBV7-8 and TRBJ2-7, with D maybe TRBD2 (6 bases). The TCR originated in a woman aged 40 to 49 with alopecia areata. Some clones in this sample may be carry-over from other donors' samples. The sequencing here drew on whole blood, taken in connection with sensitization to the hapten diphenylcyclopropenone (DPC). This CDR3 is CASSLGRVAYEQYF. Written as DNA, the CDR3 is TGTGCCAGCAGCTTAGGGAGGGTGGCCTACGAGCAGTACTTC.